Presented here are 30 T cell receptor beta chains from one specimen sequenced in a study of T cells after yellow fever vaccination. MiXCR, run by TCRdb on the 5' RACE reads, gives a single entry per CDR3 protein. This table has 25,000 to 35,000 distinct CDR3 sequences, just under 6.5% appearing once. Sequencing was performed on PBMCs, either bulk or a sorted T-cell subset (CD4+, CD8+, memory, or dextramer-sorted; not recorded which), taken on the day of the yellow fever booster vaccination. The receptor set was obtained from a young man who received the YFV17D yellow fever vaccine.

The table lists this clonotype with many counts. V and J are TRBV6-4 and TRBJ2-2, with 10 bases lining up with TRBD1. Trimming cost V 2 bases and J 8 bases; bases outside gene matches: 2. The germline gives CDR1 MRHNA, CDR2 SNTAGT. This CDR3 contains 14 residues. The CDR3 coding sequence is TGTGCCAGCAGTGACGACAGGGGGCCTGGGGAGCTGTTTTTT. This sequence encodes CASSDDRGPGELFF.

This clonotype was found many times. The V gene is TRBV4-2, the J gene TRBJ2-3, with 12 nucleotides matching TRBD2. Germline V gene data show CDR1 as LGHNA and CDR2 as YNFKEQ. CDR3 length: 17 amino acids. The V and J ends lost 0 bases and 1 base, in that order; junction bases with no gene match: 2. This CDR3 reads CASSQEASGRGTDTQYF. The CDR3 DNA is TGTGCCAGCAGCCAAGAGGCTAGCGGGAGGGGCACAGATACGCAGTATTTT.

This clonotype has ten or more counts. The CDR3 DNA sequence: TGTGCCAGCAGCCCAGGGAGGGGAGTCGGAAACACCATATATTTT. Amino acid sequence: CASSPGRGVGNTIYF. The chain couples TRBV7-6 to TRBJ1-3, with a possible D match to TRBD1 (5 bases). CDR1 is SGHVS and CDR2 is FNYEAQ in the germline V gene. CDR3 length equals 15 residues. V dropped 5 bases and J dropped 4 bases, with 15 bases sitting between them.

This clonotype was counted at least ten times. The V call is TRBV15, the J call TRBJ2-4; D is possibly TRBD2 (6 bases). Germline values: CDR1 LNHNV, CDR2 YYDKDF (reference sequence). V gave up 3 bases and J gave up 1 base, with 13 bases separating them. This CDR3 comprises 16 residues. For the CDR3, the DNA is TGTGCCACCAGCAGTGCCAGTGCGGGGGCCAAAAACATTCAGTACTTC. Encoded protein: CATSSASAGAKNIQYF.

Ten or more counts support this clonotype. The V call is TRBV20-1, the J call TRBJ1-1, with D perhaps TRBD1 (6 bases). The CDR3 contains 15 residues. V was trimmed by 6 bases and J by 1 base, leaving 18 bases between them. The germline V gene has CDR1 DFQATT and CDR2 SNEGSKA (reference sequence). CDR3: CSARAPGGGNTEAFF. The DNA for the CDR3 is TGCAGTGCCCGGGCTCCCGGAGGGGGGAACACTGAAGCTTTCTTT.

This clonotype has ten or more counts. The chain uses TRBV6-1 and TRBJ2-3; D perhaps matches TRBD2 (5 bases). This CDR3 has 14 residues. V lost 0 bases, J lost 2 bases, and 6 bases lay in between. CDR1 is MNHNS, CDR2 SASEGT, per germline. CDR3 nucleotide sequence: TGTGCCAGCAGTGAAGCGGGAGTCACAGATACGCAGTATTTT. Translation gives CASSEAGVTDTQYF.

In its sample, this clonotype was seen many times. This chain connects TRBV6-1 to TRBJ2-3; D is perhaps TRBD1 or TRBD2 (6 bases each). Germline V lookup: CDR1 MNHNS, CDR2 SASEGT. V was trimmed by 5 bases and J by 0 bases, leaving 9 bases between them. This CDR3 has 14 amino acids. CDR3 region: CASSIGGSTDTQYF. The CDR3 nucleotides are TGTGCCAGCAGTATAGGGGGGAGCACAGATACGCAGTATTTT.

This clonotype occurred many times. The chain is built from TRBV6-5 and TRBJ2-2, with TRBD2 matching over 10 bases. Germline loops: CDR1 MNHEY, CDR2 SVGAGI. This CDR3 is built from 15 residues. The V and J ends lost 7 bases and 5 bases, in that order; junction bases with no gene match: 7. This chain's CDR3 is CASKPAGGPTGELFF. The DNA for the CDR3 is TGTGCCAGCAAACCAGCGGGAGGGCCTACCGGGGAGCTGTTTTTT.

In its sample, this clonotype was seen many times. The gene calls are TRBV20-1 and TRBJ2-7; 7 bases map to TRBD2. The V gene end was trimmed by 0 bases and the J gene end by 3 bases; junction bases not matched to a gene: 11. This CDR3 region has 16 residues. CDR1 is DFQATT and CDR2 is SNEGSKA in the germline V gene (reference sequence). CDR3 sequence reads: CSARDVASGGYYEQYF. CDR3 coding DNA: TGCAGTGCTAGAGATGTCGCTAGCGGAGGCTACTACGAGCAGTACTTC.

This clonotype was seen a few times. This chain connects TRBV7-9 to TRBJ1-1; D unclear. Trimming removed 5 bases from V and 5 bases from J, with 15 bases in between. The CDR3 length is 14 residues. Per the germline V gene, CDR1 is SEHNR and CDR2 is FQNEAQ (reference sequence). The CDR3 nucleotides read TGTGCCAGCAGCCCGATTGGGCCCTATACTGAAGCTTTCTTT. Its translation is CASSPIGPYTEAFF.

This clonotype has at least ten counts. The CDR3 loop reads CSATGLQGNEQFF. CDR3 DNA sequence: TGCAGTGCTACTGGACTCCAAGGTAATGAGCAGTTCTTC. The J gene is TRBJ2-1, the V gene TRBV20-1; the D gene is possibly TRBD2 (5 bases). Germline V lookup: CDR1 DFQATT, CDR2 SNEGSKA (reference sequence). V was trimmed by 4 bases and J by 7 bases, leaving 14 bases between them. The CDR3 runs to 13 residues.

This clonotype has more than one count but fewer than ten. The gene calls are TRBV29-1 and TRBJ1-2; D remains unclear. Trimming took 2 bases from V and 7 from J, leaving 23 bases between them. CDR3 length: 16 residues. The germline gives CDR1 SQVTM, CDR2 ANQGSEA. The CDR3 DNA reads TGCAGCGTTGAATCCGCCGAGTCTATTACCTCGGCTGGCTACACCTTC. Translation: CSVESAESITSAGYTF.

This clonotype was seen ten or more times. V and J are TRBV4-2 and TRBJ1-1; possible D gene TRBD1, 6 bases. The CDR3 has 13 residues. The germline V gene has CDR1 LGHNA and CDR2 YNFKEQ. The V end was cut by 5 bases, the J end by 7 bases, with 14 bases between. CDR3 amino acids: CASSSFRGFEAFF. The CDR3 DNA sequence: TGTGCCAGCAGCTCCTTTAGGGGGTTTGAAGCTTTCTTT.

J is TRBJ1-1 and V is TRBV5-6, with D perhaps matching TRBD1 (5 bases). This CDR3 contains 16 residues. CDR1 is SGHDT and CDR2 is YYEEEE in the germline V gene. The germline V and J ends were trimmed by 4 bases and 0 bases, with 16 bases remaining between them. CDR3 nucleotide sequence: TGTGCCAGCAGCCCAGGGTCAGTTCGGGTGAACACTGAAGCTTTCTTT. Its protein product is CASSPGSVRVNTEAFF. The full variable domain, in which reference TRBV5-6 and TRBJ1-1 provide the parts outside the CDR3, is DAGVTQSPTHLIKTRGQQVTLRCSPKSGHDTVSWYQQALGQGPQFIFQYYEEEERQRGNFPDRFSGHQFPNYSSELNVNALLLGDSALYLCASSPGSVRVNTEAFFGQGTRLTVV.

Many counts were recorded for this clonotype. The genes are TRBV24-1 and TRBJ2-5; TRBD1 aligns across 8 bases. Per germline, CDR1 KGHDR and CDR2 SFDVKD. After removal of 5 bases from V and 5 bases from J, the junction contained 9 bases not matched to a gene. The CDR3 has 15 residues. The CDR3 DNA reads TGTGCCACCAGTGGCGCAACAGGGGGTTGGGAGACCCAGTACTTC. Translating gives CATSGATGGWETQYF.

The chain has TRBV10-3 and TRBJ2-5; D gene uncertain. V was shortened by 0 bases and J by 5 bases, with 10 bases between the two germline ends. Looked up from germline, CDR1 is ENHRY and CDR2 is SYGVKD. The CDR3 is 14 amino acids. The CDR3: CAISESNRNETQYF. The CDR3 DNA is TGTGCCATCAGTGAGTCAAACAGAAATGAGACCCAGTACTTC.

V and J are TRBV12-3 or TRBV12-4 and TRBJ2-7; 14 bases match TRBD2. CDR3 length equals 17 residues. Trimming removed 5 bases from V and 2 bases from J; junction bases left unmatched: 8. CDR3 DNA: TGTGCCAGCAGTGAGGGACTAGCGGGAGTCGGGGCCTACGAGCAGTACTTC. Its translation: CASSEGLAGVGAYEQYF.

V is TRBV27 and J is TRBJ2-7; tentative D call: TRBD1 (6 bases). Germline V lookup: CDR1 MNHEY, CDR2 SMNVEV (reference sequence). Trimming left V 4 bases short and J 0 bases short, with 19 bases between. This CDR3 region has 17 residues. The CDR3 spells CASSSGWGLKSSYEQYF. DNA for the CDR3: TGTGCCAGCAGTTCCGGCTGGGGGCTCAAAAGCTCCTACGAGCAGTACTTC.

The gene calls are TRBV4-3 and TRBJ1-2; D remains ambiguous. The CDR3 covers 14 residues. Per germline, CDR1 LGHNA and CDR2 YSLEER. With 3 bases removed from V and 4 bases from J, the gap between germline ends came to 12 bases. The CDR3 bases are TGCGCCAGCAGCCAGGCCGACGGAACCTATGGCTACACCTTC. Its translation: CASSQADGTYGYTF.

The chain's CDR3 is CASSPDFGANVLTF. CDR3 coding DNA: TGTGCCAGCAGCCCAGATTTTGGGGCCAACGTCCTGACTTTC. This chain joins TRBV7-2 and TRBJ2-6; D gene uncertain. The V and J ends lost 5 bases and 3 bases respectively, with 8 bases between them. The CDR3 runs to 14 residues. Looked up from germline, CDR1 is SGHTA and CDR2 is FQGNSA.

This clonotype has more than one count but fewer than ten. The CDR3 loop reads CATSTPLANSYNEQFF. The DNA of the CDR3 is TGTGCCACCAGTACTCCACTAGCTAACTCCTACAATGAGCAGTTCTTC. The J gene is TRBJ2-1, the V gene TRBV24-1, with D perhaps matching TRBD2 (6 bases). The CDR3 is made up of 16 amino acids. Looked up from germline, CDR1 is KGHDR and CDR2 is SFDVKD. Trimming removed 6 bases from V and 0 bases from J, with 14 bases in between.

In its sample, this clonotype was seen many times. This sequence joins TRBV20-1 and TRBJ2-5; 8 nucleotides line up with TRBD2. Trimming removed 6 bases from V and 5 bases from J; junction bases left unmatched: 14. Germline CDR1 is DFQATT and CDR2 is SNEGSKA (reference sequence). There are 15 residues in the CDR3. In DNA form, the CDR3 reads TGCAGTGCCCTAAATAGCGGGAAAAGGGTGGAGACCCAGTACTTC. Translated, it gives CSALNSGKRVETQYF.

This clonotype is termed medium-sized. This chain uses TRBV7-2 with TRBJ2-5; D ambiguous. The CDR3 totals 11 residues. Germline loops: CDR1 SGHTA, CDR2 FQGNSA. V dropped 4 bases and J dropped 10 bases, with 10 bases sitting between them. CDR3 protein: CASSSRVSQYF. The CDR3 nucleotides read TGTGCCAGCAGCTCCCGAGTGAGCCAGTACTTC.

This clonotype was counted at least ten times. The chain recombines TRBV28 with TRBJ2-6; the D is unclear. CDR1 and CDR2 (germline): MDHEN, SYDVKM. The length of the CDR3 is 13 residues. V dropped 6 bases and J dropped 4 bases, with 7 bases sitting between them. The CDR3 nucleotides read TGTGCCAGCAGGCTCCCCGGGGCCAACGTCCTGACTTTC. It yields the protein CASRLPGANVLTF.

In its sample, this clonotype was seen a few times. The chain links TRBV5-1 to TRBJ2-5; possibly TRBD2 for D (5 bases). The CDR3 loop spans 14 amino acids. Germline loops: CDR1 SGHRS, CDR2 YFSETQ. Trimming shortened V by 1 base and J by 3 bases, and 10 bases separated the two germline ends. The chain's CDR3 is CASSLQDSKETQYF. DNA of the CDR3: TGCGCCAGCAGCTTGCAGGACTCGAAAGAGACCCAGTACTTC. Supplemented by reference TRBV5-1 and TRBJ2-5, the full variable domain reads KAGVTQTPRYLIKTRGQQVTLSCSPISGHRSVSWYQQTPGQGLQFLFEYFSETQRNKGNFPGRFSGRQFSNSRSEMNVSTLELGDSALYLCASSLQDSKETQYFGPGTRLLVL.

This clonotype was detected many times. The V call is TRBV2, the J call TRBJ2-7; TRBD2 matches 14 bases. This CDR3 has 17 amino acids. Germline values: CDR1 SNHLY, CDR2 FYNNEI. V trimming: 2 bases; J trimming: 1 base; junction bases outside the gene matches: 4. The CDR3 loop is CASSERRLAGGSYEQYF. In nucleotides, the CDR3 is TGTGCCAGCAGTGAACGCCGACTAGCGGGAGGGTCCTACGAGCAGTACTTC.

In this sample, this clonotype turned up many times. The CDR3 spells CASSPWTSGDYNEQFF. Here the CDR3 DNA reads TGTGCCAGCTCTCCCTGGACTAGCGGGGACTACAATGAGCAGTTCTTC. The chain recombines TRBV18 with TRBJ2-1; TRBD2 matches 12 bases. CDR3 size: 16 residues. V was pared by 6 bases and J by 3 bases, with 6 bases of the junction left unmatched. Germline V CDR1 and CDR2: KGHSH, LQKENI. The full variable domain, with the rest looked up from reference TRBV18 and TRBJ2-1, is NAGVMQNPRHLVRRRGQEARLRCSPMKGHSHVYWYRQLPEEGLKFMVYLQKENIIDESGMPKERFSAEFPKEGPSILRIQQVVRGDSAAYFCASSPWTSGDYNEQFFGPGTRLTVL.

About this clonotype itself: A much larger clone lies a single base off, so this may be a read error. The V and J genes are TRBV2 and TRBJ2-2, with D tentatively TRBD1 (6 bases). CDR3 length equals 15 residues. In germline, CDR1 is SNHLY, CDR2 FYNNEI. The CDR3 here is CASSALGQNTGEPFF. In nucleotides, the CDR3 is TGTGCCAGCAGTGCTTTAGGACAGAACACCGGGGAGCCGTTTTTT.

V and J are TRBV20-1 and TRBJ2-5; the D is unclear. Germline CDR1 DFQATT, CDR2 SNEGSKA (reference sequence). V was trimmed by 4 bases and J by 0 bases, leaving 3 bases between them. This CDR3 is built from 11 residues. The CDR3 bases are TGCAGTGCTAATGACCAAGAGACCCAGTACTTC. It translates to CSANDQETQYF.

This clonotype was picked up many times. The DNA for the CDR3 is TGTGCCAGCAGCCCCAAAGGGCCCTACGAGCAGTACTTC. It is translated as CASSPKGPYEQYF. The V call is TRBV7-2, the J call TRBJ2-7; D ambiguous. The CDR3 consists of 13 residues. Trimming pared 5 bases from V and 2 bases from J, leaving 10 bases between. Germline assignment: CDR1 SGHTA and CDR2 FQGNSA.